A selection of T cell receptor beta chains follows, all from one sample in a study of T cell changes during pregnancy in multiple sclerosis. Libraries were prepared by immunoSEQ multiplex PCR; TCRdb keeps only in-frame clonotypes and omits some of them. Among 45,000 to 65,000 clones, roughly 94% were seen once, and the ten largest hold 3.5%. Material: CD8+ T cells from peripheral blood mononuclear cells, obtained in the third trimester of pregnancy. The source is a female donor with multiple sclerosis, enrolled in a pregnancy study. Both conserved end residues are part of each CDR3.

J: TRBJ2-5
V: TRBV5-8
CDR3: CASSLDREETQYF

J: TRBJ2-2
V: TRBV7-9
CDR3: CASSPLQGTAGELFF

J: TRBJ2-1
V: TRBV11-2
CDR3: CASSLVIQGSYNEQFF

J: TRBJ2-5
V: TRBV13
CDR3: CASSFGRLMGPQETQYF

J: TRBJ2-7
V: TRBV10-2
CDR3: CATSGLVSYEQYF

J: TRBJ1-5
V: TRBV5-5
CDR3: CASSPTGAGNQPQHF

J: TRBJ1-2
V: TRBV19
CDR3: CASRLPGQGGVDYGYTF

J: TRBJ2-6
V: TRBV27
CDR3: CASSAYSGANVLTF

J: TRBJ2-1
V: TRBV7-2
CDR3: CASSQAGTSGNEQFF

J: TRBJ2-7
V: TRBV19
CDR3: CASSRPGRRGRNWGILSSYEQYF

J: TRBJ2-5
V: TRBV14
CDR3: CASSQETGDETQYF

J: TRBJ2-7
V: TRBV5-1
CDR3: CASSLWQGPNYEQYF

J: TRBJ2-1
V: TRBV11-2
CDR3: CASSLGQGRLLAFYNEQFF

J: TRBJ1-3
V: TRBV4-1
CDR3: CASSQEIPLEYSGNTIYF

J: TRBJ2-7
V: TRBV12-5
CDR3: CASGFGGIDEQYF

J: TRBJ2-7
V: TRBV7-9
CDR3: CASSPGGLSYEQYF

J: TRBJ1-2
V: TRBV6-1
CDR3: CASSVLGQNYGYTF

J: TRBJ2-2
V: TRBV4-1
CDR3: CASSQDGLGGTGELFF

J: TRBJ1-3
V: TRBV19
CDR3: CASSIDGDSGNTIYF

J: TRBJ2-7
V: TRBV7-9
CDR3: CASSLVASGSYEQYF

J: TRBJ1-5
V: TRBV15
CDR3: CATSRDSPTNQPQHF

J: TRBJ2-2
V: TRBV7-2
CDR3: CASSLEGLDFRELFF

J: TRBJ1-5
V: TRBV10-3
CDR3: CAISDRGGPPQHF

J: TRBJ2-1
V: TRBV4-3
CDR3: CASSHLVAGVEFF

J: TRBJ2-1
V: TRBV4-3
CDR3: CASSLHRGRNNEQFF

J: TRBJ2-1
V: TRBV19
CDR3: CASSTRTGMVNNEQFF

J: TRBJ1-5
V: TRBV9
CDR3: CASSVSANSNQPQHF

J: TRBJ2-1
V: TRBV5-6
CDR3: CASSSETYYNEQFF

J: TRBJ2-2
V: TRBV4-1
CDR3: CASSPRGGNTGELFF

J: TRBJ2-7
V: TRBV6-6
CDR3: CASSYYGGSSYEQYF

J: TRBJ2-5
V: TRBV5-5
CDR3: CASSLWRPYREETQYF

J: TRBJ2-3
V: TRBV5-1
CDR3: CASSFYGTIDTQYF

J: TRBJ2-3
V: TRBV5-1
CDR3: CASSQADTDTQYF

J: TRBJ2-7
V: TRBV30
CDR3: CAWSSGNFEQYF

J: TRBJ2-7
V: TRBV4-3
CDR3: CASSQLVTGYEQYF

J: TRBJ2-7
V: TRBV6-1
CDR3: CASSDRYRDYEQYF

J: TRBJ2-7
V: TRBV5-1
CDR3: CASKPGQGAHYEQYF

J: TRBJ1-1
V: TRBV5-5
CDR3: CASSWTGGNTEAFF

J: TRBJ1-2
V: TRBV5-1
CDR3: CASSPETGGLLGYTF

J: TRBJ2-1
V: TRBV4-3
CDR3: CASSQGPASSSYNEQFF

J: TRBJ1-2
V: TRBV19
CDR3: CASSIDSGNGYTF

J: TRBJ2-2
V: TRBV2
CDR3: CASSETGQVNTGELFF

J: TRBJ1-2
V: TRBV30
CDR3: CAWAQSANYGYTF

J: TRBJ2-2
V: TRBV5-5
CDR3: CASSLGLVTSGELFF

J: TRBJ2-1
V: TRBV11-2
CDR3: CASSGGLAGGEQFF

J: TRBJ2-3
V: TRBV10-2
CDR3: CATEWGLADTQYF

J: TRBJ2-3
V: TRBV30
CDR3: CAWISVSTDTQYF

J: TRBJ2-1
V: TRBV9
CDR3: CASSVASGAYNEQFF